The 3 T cell receptor beta chains below come from one sample, sequenced in a study of early T cells in non-severe SARS-CoV-2 infection. TCRdb ran MiXCR on the 5' RACE reads and lists one entry per CDR3 protein. Of around 44,000 distinct CDR3 sequences listed, 7.7% were seen once; the top ten hold 4.5% to 7%. Sequencing input: whole blood. The receptors derive from an adult who was a healthcare worker with PCR-confirmed SARS-CoV-2 infection or an uninfected control (not recorded which).

The CDR3 DNA is TGCAGCGTTGTCCGGGGGGCGGGTGAAAAACTGTTTTTT. This gives the protein CSVVRGAGEKLFF. The genes are TRBV29-1 and TRBJ1-4; possibly TRBD1 for D (6 bases). Germline CDR1 reads SQVTM; CDR2 reads ANQGSEA. The V end was cut by 4 bases, the J end by 7 bases, with 13 bases between. The CDR3 length is 13 residues.

This clonotype was seen repeatedly, ten times or more. CDR3 sequence: CASSQGDPGHYNEQFF. The CDR3 coding sequence is TGCGCCAGCAGCCAAGGGGACCCAGGGCACTACAATGAGCAGTTCTTC. This chain connects TRBV4-1 to TRBJ2-1; possibly TRBD1 or TRBD2 for D (5 bases each). V was trimmed by 1 base and J by 3 bases, leaving 13 bases between them. Germline CDR1 is MGHRA and CDR2 is YSYEKL. This CDR3 comprises 16 residues.

This clonotype occurred many times. This chain uses TRBV7-9 with TRBJ1-6; no clear D. Germline CDR1 reads SEHNR; CDR2 reads FQNEAQ (reference sequence). V was clipped by 2 bases and J by 7 bases, with 3 bases between them. This CDR3 spans 12 amino acids. The CDR3 DNA follows: TGTGCCAGCAGCTTAATCAATTCACCCCTCCACTTT. Translated, it gives CASSLINSPLHF.